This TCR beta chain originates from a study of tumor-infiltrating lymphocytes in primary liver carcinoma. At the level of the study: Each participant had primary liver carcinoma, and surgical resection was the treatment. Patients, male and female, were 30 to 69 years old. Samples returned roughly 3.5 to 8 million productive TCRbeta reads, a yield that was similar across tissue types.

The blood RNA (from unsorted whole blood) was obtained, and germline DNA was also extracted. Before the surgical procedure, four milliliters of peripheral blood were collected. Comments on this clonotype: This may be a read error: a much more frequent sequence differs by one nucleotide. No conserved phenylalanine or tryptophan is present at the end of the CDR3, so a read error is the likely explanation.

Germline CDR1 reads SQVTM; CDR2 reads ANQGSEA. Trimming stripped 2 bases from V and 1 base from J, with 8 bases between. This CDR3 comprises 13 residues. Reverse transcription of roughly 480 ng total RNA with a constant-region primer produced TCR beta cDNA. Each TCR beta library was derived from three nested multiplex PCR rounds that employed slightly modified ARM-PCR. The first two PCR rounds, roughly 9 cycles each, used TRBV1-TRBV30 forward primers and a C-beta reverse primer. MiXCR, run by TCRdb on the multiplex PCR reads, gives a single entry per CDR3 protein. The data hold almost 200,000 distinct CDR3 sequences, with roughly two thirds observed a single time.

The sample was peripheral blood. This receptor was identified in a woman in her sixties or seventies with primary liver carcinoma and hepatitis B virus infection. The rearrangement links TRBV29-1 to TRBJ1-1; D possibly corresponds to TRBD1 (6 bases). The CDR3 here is CSVELQGNTEAFL. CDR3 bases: TGCAGCGTTGAATTACAGGGGAACACTGAAGCTTTCCTT.